This TCR beta chain was sequenced in a study of blood T cell repertoires in COVID-19. The CDR3 runs to 15 residues. Per germline, CDR1 SGHAT and CDR2 FQNNGV. The V and J ends lost 5 bases and 0 bases respectively, with 14 bases between them. TCRdb's table, derived via immunoSEQ multiplex PCR, lists solely in-frame clones and lacks some. The sample yields 150,000 to 200,000 clones, approximately 80% seen once. The TCR sequence derives from a human donor in a cohort sampled during active COVID-19. V gene TRBV11-2 combines with J gene TRBJ2-7; TRBD1 might be the D (5 bases). What was sequenced was peripheral blood. CDR3 in DNA: TGTGCCAGCAGCCAGCCAGGGTCGAGCTCCTACGAGCAGTACTTC. This codes for CASSQPGSSSYEQYF.